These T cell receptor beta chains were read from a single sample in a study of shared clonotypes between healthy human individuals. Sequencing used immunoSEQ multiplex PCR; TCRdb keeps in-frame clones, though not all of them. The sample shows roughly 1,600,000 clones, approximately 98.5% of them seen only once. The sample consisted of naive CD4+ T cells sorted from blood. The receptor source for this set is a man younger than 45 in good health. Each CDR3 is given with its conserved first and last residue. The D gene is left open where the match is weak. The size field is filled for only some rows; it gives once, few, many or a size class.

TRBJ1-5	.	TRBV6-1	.	CASSERVGPGFGQPQHF	TGTGCCAGCAGTGAAAGGGTGGGGCCGGGATTTGGTCAGCCCCAGCATTTT
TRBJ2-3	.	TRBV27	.	CASSLEGRISTDTQYF	TGTGCCAGCAGTTTGGAGGGACGGATCAGCACAGATACGCAGTATTTT
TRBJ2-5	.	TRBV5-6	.	CASSPGQLQETQYF	TGTGCCAGCAGCCCCGGACAGCTCCAAGAGACCCAGTACTTC
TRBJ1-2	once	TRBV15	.	CATSRDQGNGYTF	TGTGCCACCAGCAGAGATCAGGGGAATGGCTACACCTTC
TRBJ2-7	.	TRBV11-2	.	CASSRGHSYEQYF	TGTGCCAGCAGCCGTGGACATTCCTACGAGCAGTACTTC
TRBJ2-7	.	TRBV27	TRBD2	CASSLSRSSGRSYEQYF	TGTGCCAGCAGTTTATCTCGTTCTAGCGGGAGGTCGTACGAGCAGTACTTC
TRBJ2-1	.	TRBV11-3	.	CASSLGSYNEQFF	TGTGCCAGCAGCTTAGGCTCCTACAATGAGCAGTTCTTC
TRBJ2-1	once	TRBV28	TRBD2	CASFLAGIRNEQFF	TGTGCCAGCTTCCTAGCGGGAATTCGCAATGAGCAGTTCTTC
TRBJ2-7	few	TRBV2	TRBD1	CASRRDSSYEQYF	TGTGCCAGCAGAAGGGACAGCTCCTACGAGCAGTACTTC
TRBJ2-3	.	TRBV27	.	CASSPTIGPRGQYF	TGTGCCAGCAGTCCCACTATTGGACCCCGAGGGCAGTATTTT
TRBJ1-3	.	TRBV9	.	CASSVALPGSGNTIYF	TGTGCCAGCAGCGTAGCCCTTCCCGGCTCTGGAAACACCATATATTTT
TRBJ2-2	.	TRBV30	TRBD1	CAWRAGTGPPGELFF	TGTGCCTGGAGAGCCGGGACAGGGCCCCCCGGGGAGCTGTTTTTT
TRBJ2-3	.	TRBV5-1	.	CASSLGPSTDTQYF	TGCGCCAGCAGCTTAGGGCCCAGCACAGATACGCAGTATTTT
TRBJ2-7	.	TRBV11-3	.	CASSFRGAGEQYF	TGTGCCAGCAGCTTTCGGGGCGCGGGCGAGCAGTACTTC
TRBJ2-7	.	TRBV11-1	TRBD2	CASSRLAGVYEQYF	TGTGCCAGCTCACGACTAGCGGGAGTCTACGAGCAGTACTTC
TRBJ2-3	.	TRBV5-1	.	CASSLDQAFGTDTQYF	TGCGCCAGCAGCTTGGACCAGGCGTTCGGGACAGATACGCAGTATTTT
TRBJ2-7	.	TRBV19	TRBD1	CASSIVPPPGQYEQYF	TGTGCCAGTAGTATAGTCCCCCCCCCGGGACAGTACGAGCAGTACTTC
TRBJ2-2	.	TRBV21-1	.	CASSKVGGSDSNTGELFF	TGTGCCAGCAGCAAAGTTGGAGGCTCCGACTCGAACACCGGGGAGCTGTTTTTT
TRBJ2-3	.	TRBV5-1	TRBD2	CASRAGGGADTQYF	TGCGCCAGCAGGGCGGGAGGCGGGGCAGATACGCAGTATTTT
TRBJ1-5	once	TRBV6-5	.	CASSYTSNQPQHF	TGTGCCAGCAGTTACACAAGCAATCAGCCCCAGCATTTT
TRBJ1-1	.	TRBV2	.	CASRSTGNTEAFF	TGTGCCAGCAGGAGTACAGGGAACACTGAAGCTTTCTTT
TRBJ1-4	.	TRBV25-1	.	CASSEPTDFNEKLFF	TGTGCCAGCAGTGAACCGACAGACTTTAATGAAAAACTGTTTTTT
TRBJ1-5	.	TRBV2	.	CASSVETVNNQPQHF	TGTGCCAGCAGTGTAGAGACGGTGAACAATCAGCCCCAGCATTTT
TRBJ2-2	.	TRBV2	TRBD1	CASSSQGTGELFF	TGTGCCAGCAGTTCACAGGGGACCGGGGAGCTGTTTTTT
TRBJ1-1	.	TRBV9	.	CASSSLPQNTEAFF	TGTGCCAGCAGCTCCCTTCCTCAGAACACTGAAGCTTTCTTT
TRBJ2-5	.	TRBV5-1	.	CASVLTPQETQYF	TGCGCCAGCGTCCTAACACCCCAAGAGACCCAGTACTTC
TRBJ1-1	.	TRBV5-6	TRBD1	CASSHKGAEAFF	TGTGCCAGCAGTCACAAGGGGGCGGAAGCTTTCTTT
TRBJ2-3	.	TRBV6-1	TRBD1	CAIGDRTYTDTQYF	TGTGCCATAGGGGACAGGACATACACAGATACGCAGTATTTT
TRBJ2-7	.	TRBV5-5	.	CASRPGMDYSSYEQYF	TGTGCCAGCAGGCCAGGAATGGACTACAGCTCCTACGAGCAGTACTTC
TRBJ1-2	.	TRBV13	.	CASRWGRANYGYTF	TGTGCCAGCAGGTGGGGCAGGGCTAACTATGGCTACACCTTC
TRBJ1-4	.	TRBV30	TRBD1	CAWSPPRLGQGATNEKLFF	TGTGCCTGGAGTCCTCCAAGACTCGGACAGGGCGCAACTAATGAAAAACTGTTTTTT
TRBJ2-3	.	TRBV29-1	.	CSVAGSGTDTQYF	TGCAGCGTTGCCGGGTCCGGCACAGATACGCAGTATTTT
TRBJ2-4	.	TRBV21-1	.	CASSKDGSWSKHIQYF	TGTGCCAGCAGCAAAGACGGCAGTTGGTCGAAACACATTCAGTACTTC
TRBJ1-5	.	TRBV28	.	CASKGNNQPQHF	TGTGCCAGCAAGGGGAACAATCAGCCCCAGCATTTT
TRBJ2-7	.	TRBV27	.	CASSLEGSRRRDEQYF	TGTGCCAGCAGTTTGGAGGGGTCCCGAAGGCGAGACGAGCAGTACTTC
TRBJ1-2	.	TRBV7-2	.	CASSLRITPNNYGYTF	TGTGCCAGCAGCTTAAGGATAACCCCGAATAACTATGGCTACACCTTC
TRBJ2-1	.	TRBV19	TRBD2	CASSIRFSGLANNEQFF	TGTGCCAGTAGTATAAGGTTTTCGGGACTAGCCAACAATGAGCAGTTCTTC
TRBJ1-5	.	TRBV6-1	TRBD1	CASSDRGRSQPQHF	TGTGCCAGCAGTGACAGGGGGCGCAGTCAGCCCCAGCATTTT
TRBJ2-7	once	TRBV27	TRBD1	CASRDRDRGYEQYF	TGTGCCAGCAGGGACCGGGACAGGGGTTATGAGCAGTACTTC
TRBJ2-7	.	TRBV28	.	CASSLVGPNYEQYF	TGTGCCAGCAGTTTAGTAGGGCCCAACTACGAGCAGTACTTC
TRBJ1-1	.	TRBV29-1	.	CSVVRGALDTEAFF	TGCAGCGTTGTGCGGGGGGCGCTGGACACTGAAGCTTTCTTT
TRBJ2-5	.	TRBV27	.	CASSRARGTQYF	TGTGCCAGCAGTAGGGCCCGGGGGACCCAGTACTTC
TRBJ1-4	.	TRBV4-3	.	CASSQRGGGEKLFF	TGCGCCAGCAGCCAGAGAGGGGGGGGTGAAAAACTGTTTTTT
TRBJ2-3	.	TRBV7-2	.	CASSFFADTQYF	TGTGCCAGCAGCTTCTTCGCAGATACGCAGTATTTT
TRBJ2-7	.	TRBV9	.	CASSAPPTRGGSYEQYF	TGTGCCAGCAGCGCACCCCCGACGAGGGGAGGATCCTACGAGCAGTACTTC
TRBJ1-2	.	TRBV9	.	CASSPYPTDYGYTF	TGTGCCAGCAGCCCCTACCCGACAGACTATGGCTACACCTTC
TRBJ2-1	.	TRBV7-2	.	CASSLVNEQFF	TGTGCCAGCAGCTTAGTCAATGAGCAGTTCTTC
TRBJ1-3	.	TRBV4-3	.	CASSQEPDSGNTIYF	TGCGCCAGCAGCCAAGAGCCAGACTCTGGAAACACCATATATTTT
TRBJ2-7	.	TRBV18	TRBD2	CASSPWASGRSKNEQYF	TGTGCCAGCTCACCTTGGGCTAGCGGGAGGTCTAAGAACGAGCAGTACTTC
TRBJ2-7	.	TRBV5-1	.	CASSRGASYEQYF	TGCGCCAGCAGCAGAGGGGCCTCCTACGAGCAGTACTTC
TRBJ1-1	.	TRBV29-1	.	CSVGGARGTEAFF	TGCAGCGTTGGGGGGGCCCGTGGGACTGAAGCTTTCTTT
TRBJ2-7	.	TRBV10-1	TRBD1	CASSVGGVYEQYF	TGCGCCAGCAGTGTAGGGGGCGTCTACGAGCAGTACTTC
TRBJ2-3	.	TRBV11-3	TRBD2	CASSLISGSTDTQYF	TGTGCCAGCAGCTTAATTAGCGGGAGCACAGATACGCAGTATTTT
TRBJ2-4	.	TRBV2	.	CASRGSATHIQYF	TGTGCCAGCAGAGGCTCGGCCACTCACATTCAGTACTTC
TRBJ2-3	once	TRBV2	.	CASSVQGGTDTQYF	TGTGCCAGCAGTGTACAGGGAGGCACAGATACGCAGTATTTT
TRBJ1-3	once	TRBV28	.	CASSSPSGNTIYF	TGTGCCAGCAGTTCTCCCTCTGGAAACACCATATATTTT
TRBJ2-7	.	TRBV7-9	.	CASSFRGKYF	TGTGCCAGCAGCTTCAGGGGAAAGTACTTC